This is a list of T cell receptor beta chains from one sample in a study of blood T cell repertoires in COVID-19. The method was immunoSEQ multiplex PCR; TCRdb's version includes in-frame clones alone and lacks a portion of them. The sample holds about 35,000 clones; 75% to 90% are singletons and the top ten take about 40%. Specimen: peripheral blood. These receptors were taken from a man aged 55 to 70 with active or convalescent COVID-19. Both conserved end residues are part of each CDR3. A D gene is named only where the DNA matches it firmly. Expanded clones are given a class, and other clones once, few, many or no size at all.

j_call,clone_size,v_call,d_call,cdr3_aa,cdr3_nt
TRBJ1-2,-,TRBV5-8,TRBD1,CASLSRGQGEVVVSNYGYTF,TGTGCCAGCCTAAGTAGGGGACAGGGTGAGGTGGTCGTGTCTAACTATGGCTACACCTTC
TRBJ2-1,-,TRBV11-2,TRBD2,CASSLRRGGGFGNEQFF,TGTGCCAGCAGCTTACGGCGGGGGGGCGGTTTCGGGAATGAGCAGTTCTTC
TRBJ2-4,-,TRBV7-2,-,CASSFGPPQVQNF,TGTGCCAGCAGCTTCGGACCCCCACAGGTTCAGAACTTC
TRBJ2-1,-,TRBV5-6,-,CASSYTRDEQFF,TGTGCCAGCAGCTACACTCGGGATGAGCAGTTCTTC
TRBJ1-6,-,TRBV27,-,CASSLEGGLIYNSPLHF,TGTGCCAGCAGTTTAGAGGGGGGGCTTATCTATAATTCACCCCTCCACTTT
TRBJ2-1,-,TRBV6-5,-,CASRARGSFNEQFF,TGTGCCAGCAGGGCGAGAGGATCTTTCAATGAGCAGTTCTTC
TRBJ2-5,-,TRBV2,TRBD2,CASRWGGGSFQETQYF,TGTGCCAGCAGGTGGGGGGGTGGGTCATTTCAAGAGACCCAGTACTTC
TRBJ2-3,-,TRBV5-1,TRBD2,CASSLWTSGADTQYF,TGCGCCAGCAGCTTGTGGACTAGCGGAGCAGATACGCAGTATTTT
TRBJ1-1,-,TRBV6-2/TRBV6-3,TRBD1,CASSRQGPLTEAFF,TGTGCCAGCAGCCGACAGGGTCCCCTCACTGAAGCTTTCTTT
TRBJ2-2,-,TRBV2,TRBD2,CASRLAANTGELFF,TGTGCCAGCAGACTAGCGGCGAACACCGGGGAGCTGTTTTTT
TRBJ2-1,-,TRBV5-1,TRBD2,CASSSGLSGGRFNEQFF,TGCGCCAGCAGCTCGGGCCTTAGCGGGGGGAGATTCAATGAGCAGTTCTTC
TRBJ1-2,-,TRBV2,TRBD1,CASRADRQGGYTF,TGTGCCAGCAGGGCGGACCGACAGGGAGGCTACACCTTC
TRBJ1-2,-,TRBV6-6,-,CASSLETDYGYTF,TGTGCCAGCAGTTTGGAGACTGACTATGGCTACACCTTC
TRBJ1-1,-,TRBV18,-,CASSLSGRNTEAFF,TGTGCCAGCTCCCTCTCCGGGAGGAACACTGAAGCTTTCTTT
TRBJ1-2,once,TRBV6-1,-,CASSEVTTGSGYTF,TGTGCCAGCAGTGAAGTTACTACAGGGAGTGGCTACACCTTC
TRBJ2-1,-,TRBV11-2,TRBD1,CASSFSRAGGLSYNEQFF,TGTGCCAGCAGCTTTTCACGCGCAGGGGGCTTATCCTACAATGAGCAGTTCTTC
TRBJ2-1,few,TRBV28,-,CASTRRDLSYNEQFF,TGTGCCAGCACCAGGCGGGATCTATCCTACAATGAGCAGTTCTTC
TRBJ2-1,-,TRBV24-1,TRBD1,CATSDHVRGKRFF,TGTGCCACCAGTGACCACGTCAGGGGGAAGAGGTTCTTC
TRBJ2-1,-,TRBV11-3,-,CASSLDSPFQEQFF,TGTGCCAGCAGCTTAGATAGCCCCTTTCAGGAGCAGTTCTTC
TRBJ1-5,-,TRBV10-1,TRBD1,CASSYLDRGNQPQHF,TGCGCCAGCAGTTACTTGGACAGGGGGAATCAGCCCCAGCATTTT
TRBJ1-3,-,TRBV7-9,TRBD1,CASSQGQGNTIYF,TGTGCCAGCAGCCAGGGACAGGGAAACACCATATATTTT